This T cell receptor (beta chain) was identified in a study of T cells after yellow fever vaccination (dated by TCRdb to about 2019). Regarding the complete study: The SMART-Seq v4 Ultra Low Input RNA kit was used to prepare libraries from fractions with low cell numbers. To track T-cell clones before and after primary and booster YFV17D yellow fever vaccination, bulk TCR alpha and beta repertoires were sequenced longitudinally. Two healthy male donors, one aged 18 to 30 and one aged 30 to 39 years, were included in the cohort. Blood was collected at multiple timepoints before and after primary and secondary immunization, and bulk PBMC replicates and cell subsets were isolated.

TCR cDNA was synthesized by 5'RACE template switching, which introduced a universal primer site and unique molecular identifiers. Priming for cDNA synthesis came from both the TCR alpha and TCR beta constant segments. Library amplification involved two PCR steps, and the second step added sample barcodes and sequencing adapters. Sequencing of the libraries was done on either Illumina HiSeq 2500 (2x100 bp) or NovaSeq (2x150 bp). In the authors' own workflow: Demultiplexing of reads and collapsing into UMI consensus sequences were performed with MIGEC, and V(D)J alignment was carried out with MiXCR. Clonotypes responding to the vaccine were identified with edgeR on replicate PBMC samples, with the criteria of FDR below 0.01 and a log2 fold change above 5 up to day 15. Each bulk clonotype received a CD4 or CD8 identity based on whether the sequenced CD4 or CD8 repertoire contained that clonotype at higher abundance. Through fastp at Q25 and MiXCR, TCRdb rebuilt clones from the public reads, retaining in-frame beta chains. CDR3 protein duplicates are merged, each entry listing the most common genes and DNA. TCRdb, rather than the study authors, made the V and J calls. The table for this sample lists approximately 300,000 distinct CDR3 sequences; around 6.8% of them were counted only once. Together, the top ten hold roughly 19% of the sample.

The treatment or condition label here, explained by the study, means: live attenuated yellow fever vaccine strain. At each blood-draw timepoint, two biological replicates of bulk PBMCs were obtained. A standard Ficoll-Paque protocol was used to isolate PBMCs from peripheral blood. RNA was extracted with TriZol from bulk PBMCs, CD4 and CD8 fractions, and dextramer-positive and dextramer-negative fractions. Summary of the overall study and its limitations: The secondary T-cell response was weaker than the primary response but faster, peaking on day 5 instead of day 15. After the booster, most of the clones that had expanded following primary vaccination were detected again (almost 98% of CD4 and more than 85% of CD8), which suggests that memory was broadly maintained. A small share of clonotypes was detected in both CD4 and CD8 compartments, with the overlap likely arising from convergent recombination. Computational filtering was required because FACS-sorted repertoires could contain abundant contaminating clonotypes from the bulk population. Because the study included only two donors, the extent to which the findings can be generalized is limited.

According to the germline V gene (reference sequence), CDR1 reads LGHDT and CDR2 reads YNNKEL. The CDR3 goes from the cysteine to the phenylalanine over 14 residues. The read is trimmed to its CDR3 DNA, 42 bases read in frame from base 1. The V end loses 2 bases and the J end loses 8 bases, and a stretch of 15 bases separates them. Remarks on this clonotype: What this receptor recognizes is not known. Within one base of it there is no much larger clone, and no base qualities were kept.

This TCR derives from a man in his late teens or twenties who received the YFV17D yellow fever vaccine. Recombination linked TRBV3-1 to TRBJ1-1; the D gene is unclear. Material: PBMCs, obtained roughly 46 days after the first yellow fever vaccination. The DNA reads TGTGCCAGCAGCCAAATACCGGCAGACGCGGAAGCTTTCTTT. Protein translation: CASSQIPADAEAFF.